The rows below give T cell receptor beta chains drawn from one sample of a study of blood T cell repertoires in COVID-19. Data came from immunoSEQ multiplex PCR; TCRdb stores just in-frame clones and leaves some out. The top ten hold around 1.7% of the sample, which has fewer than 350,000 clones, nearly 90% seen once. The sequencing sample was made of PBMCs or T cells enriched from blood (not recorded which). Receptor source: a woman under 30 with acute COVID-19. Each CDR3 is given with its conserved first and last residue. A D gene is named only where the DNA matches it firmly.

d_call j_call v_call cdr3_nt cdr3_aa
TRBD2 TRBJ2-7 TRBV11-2 TGTGCCAGCGACCTGGGGGCACTAGCGGGAGGATTCGACGAGCAGTACTTC CASDLGALAGGFDEQYF
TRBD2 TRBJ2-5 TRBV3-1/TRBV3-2 TGTGCCAGCAGCCAAGCCTTAGCGGGAGAAGAGACCCAGTACTTC CASSQALAGEETQYF
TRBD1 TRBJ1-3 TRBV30 TGTGCCTGGAGCCGGGACAGCAGAAACACCATATATTTT CAWSRDSRNTIYF
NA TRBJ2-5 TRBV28 TGTGCCAGCAGTTTATTCGTCATGGGGGCCAGCCAAGAGACCCAGTACTTC CASSLFVMGASQETQYF
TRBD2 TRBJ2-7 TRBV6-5 TGTGCCAGCAGTCCCCTAGCGGGAGCCCCCTACGAGCAGTACTTC CASSPLAGAPYEQYF
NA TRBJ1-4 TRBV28 TGTGCCACCAACAGGGCCCTTAATGAAAAACTGTTTTTT CATNRALNEKLFF
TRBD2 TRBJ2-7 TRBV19 TGTGCCAGTAGTCTACGACTAGCGGCGGGAGCCGAGCAGTACTTC CASSLRLAAGAEQYF
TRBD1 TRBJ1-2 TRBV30 TGTGCCTGGAGGACAGGGGGTGGCTACACCTTC CAWRTGGGYTF
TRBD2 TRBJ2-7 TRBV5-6 TGTGCCAGCAGCTGGAAAGGGACTAGCGGGAGGGCCGGCGAGCAGTACTTC CASSWKGTSGRAGEQYF
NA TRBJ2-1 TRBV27 TGTGCCAGCAGTTTATTACCTAGCGAGATCAATGAGCAGTTCTTC CASSLLPSEINEQFF
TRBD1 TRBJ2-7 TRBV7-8 TGTGCCAGCAGCCCGAGGAGACAGGGGCTCTACGAGCAGTACTTC CASSPRRQGLYEQYF
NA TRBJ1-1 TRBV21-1 TGTGCGAGACAGGGTAGGGTGAACACTGAAGCTTTCTTT CARQGRVNTEAFF
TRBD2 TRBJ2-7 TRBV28 TGTGCCAGCAGTTTAAAGGGACTAGCGGGAACCTACCCCTACGAGCAGTACTTC CASSLKGLAGTYPYEQYF
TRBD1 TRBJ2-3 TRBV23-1 TGCGCCAGCAGTGCCCGACAGGGGGTGCTTCCTAGCACAGATACGCAGTATTTT CASSARQGVLPSTDTQYF
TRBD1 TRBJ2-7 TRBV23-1 TGCGCCAGCAGTCACCAGGGGGCTTTTTCGCCAGCCCCCTACGAGCAGTACTTC CASSHQGAFSPAPYEQYF
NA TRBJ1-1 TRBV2 TGTGCCAGCAGTGAGGACAGAGTATTAAACACTGAAGCTTTCTTT CASSEDRVLNTEAFF
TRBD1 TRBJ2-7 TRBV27 TGTGCCAGCAGTTTCTCTGCGCAGGGGGTCTACGAGCAGTACTTC CASSFSAQGVYEQYF